These 21 T cell receptor beta chains share one sample of origin, sequenced in a study of identical twins. A single record per CDR3 protein comes from TCRdb applying MiXCR to the 5' RACE reads. The sample shows 200,000 to 300,000 distinct CDR3 sequences, over 9.5% of them seen only once. The specimen was memory T cells sorted from blood. The receptor set was obtained from a man in his fifties in good health.

This clonotype was picked up a small number of times. The chain is built from TRBV28 and TRBJ2-7, with 8 bases fitting TRBD1. Germline trimming cut 6 bases from V and 3 bases from J; bases unmatched to any gene: 7. This CDR3 spans 14 amino acids. Germline V gene data show CDR1 as MDHEN and CDR2 as SYDVKM. The CDR3 is CASRRTGWGYEQYF. As DNA, the CDR3 is TGTGCCAGCAGACGGACAGGGTGGGGCTACGAGCAGTACTTC.

This clonotype was recorded many times. This rearrangement joins TRBV20-1 to TRBJ1-5; the D gene is possibly TRBD1 (5 bases). The CDR3 contains 14 residues. Germline V gene data show CDR1 as DFQATT and CDR2 as SNEGSKA (reference sequence). Between the trimmed V and J ends, which lost 1 base and 0 bases, there was a span of 7 bases. As DNA, the CDR3 is TGCAGTGCTAGAGGGGACGGTAGCAATCAGCCCCAGCATTTT. It specifies CSARGDGSNQPQHF.

This clonotype was seen a few times. V is TRBV7-2 and J is TRBJ2-2, with D unresolved. The CDR3 is 13 amino acids. Germline values: CDR1 SGHTA, CDR2 FQGNSA. V lost 6 bases and J lost 1, with 6 bases in between. CDR3: CASSRVNTGELFF. DNA for the CDR3: TGTGCCAGCAGTCGAGTGAACACCGGGGAGCTGTTTTTT.

This clonotype was found many times. V is TRBV4-3 and J is TRBJ2-3, with 11 nucleotides matching TRBD2. The length of the CDR3 is 20 residues. CDR1 is LGHNA, CDR2 YSLEER, per germline. V trimming: 0 bases; J trimming: 3 bases; junction bases outside the gene matches: 14. The chain's CDR3 is CASSQDVVGLAGDGTDTQYF. The CDR3 DNA is TGCGCCAGCAGCCAAGACGTGGTCGGACTAGCGGGTGACGGGACAGATACGCAGTATTTT.

This clonotype has only a few counts. This chain uses TRBV7-9 with TRBJ2-2; no clear D gene. CDR3 size: 16 residues. Germline-derived CDR1 and CDR2 are SEHNR and FQNEAQ (reference sequence). Deletions cut 5 bases from V and 0 bases from J, with 13 bases between. The CDR3 is CASSPNVRSNTGELFF. The CDR3, as DNA: TGTGCCAGCAGCCCTAACGTTAGATCGAACACCGGGGAGCTGTTTTTT.

The chain links TRBV4-3 to TRBJ2-1; the D gene is possibly TRBD1 (5 bases). This CDR3 has 15 amino acids. V was clipped by 0 bases and J by 9 bases, with 15 bases between them. Germline loops: CDR1 LGHNA, CDR2 YSLEER. The DNA for the CDR3 is TGCGCCAGCAGCCAAGATGGGGCGGTCGTAGGTGAGCAGTTCTTC. It translates to CASSQDGAVVGEQFF.

This clonotype was counted many times. This chain uses TRBV7-2 with TRBJ2-3, with a possible D match to TRBD2 (6 bases). The CDR3 is 15 residues long. Trimming took off 5 bases at V and 5 bases at J, with 17 bases between the two ends. Germline lookup yields CDR1 SGHTA and CDR2 FQGNSA. The CDR3 DNA follows: TGTGCCAGCAGCGCCGGAGGGCCGAGGGGAGATACGCAGTATTTT. Translation gives CASSAGGPRGDTQYF.

V gene TRBV5-4 combines with J gene TRBJ2-1; TRBD2 might be the D (5 bases). With 0 bases removed from V and 1 base from J, the gap between germline ends came to 8 bases. The germline CDR1 and CDR2 sequences are SGHNT and YYREEE (reference sequence). There are 15 residues in the CDR3. The CDR3 spells CASSLGRASYNEQFF. CDR3 DNA: TGTGCCAGCAGCTTGGGGCGGGCGTCCTACAATGAGCAGTTCTTC.

This sequence joins TRBV12-3 or TRBV12-4 and TRBJ1-3, with a tentative D call TRBD1 (5 bases). V was shortened by 3 bases and J by 0 bases, with 12 bases between the two germline ends. CDR3 length: 16 amino acids. CDR3 residues: CASSFGGGASGNTIYF. In DNA, the CDR3 is TGTGCCAGCAGTTTTGGGGGAGGGGCCTCTGGAAACACCATATATTTT.

This clonotype was seen ten or more times. The chain recombines TRBV12-3 or TRBV12-4 with TRBJ2-6; D is uncertain. This CDR3 has 13 residues. Trimming took off 6 bases at V and 2 bases at J, with 5 bases between the two ends. This chain's CDR3 is CASSKTGANVLTF. The CDR3 DNA reads TGTGCCAGCAGCAAAACTGGGGCCAACGTCCTGACTTTC.

This chain uses TRBV5-4 with TRBJ2-3; TRBD1 matches at 10 bases. Germline CDR1 is SGHNT and CDR2 is YYREEE (reference sequence). Trimming removed 4 bases from V and 4 bases from J; junction bases left unmatched: 9. This CDR3 is 16 amino acids long. The CDR3 region has the DNA TGTGCCAGCAGCGGCCCGCCGGGACAGGGGTCAGATACGCAGTATTTT. This translates into CASSGPPGQGSDTQYF.

The table lists this clonotype with many counts. The rearrangement joins TRBV7-8 to TRBJ2-1; 10 bases agree with TRBD1. CDR3 size: 15 residues. Germline CDR1 reads SGHVS; CDR2 reads FQNEAQ. The junction had 8 bases not matched to a gene; V was cut back by 6 bases and J by 6 bases. The chain's CDR3 is CASRDPGTGVNEQFF. CDR3 bases: TGTGCCAGCAGAGATCCCGGGACAGGGGTCAATGAGCAGTTCTTC.

This clonotype was detected ten times or more. The rearrangement uses TRBV30 and TRBJ2-1; D unclear. This CDR3 contains 11 residues. Germline V lookup: CDR1 GTSNPN, CDR2 SVGIG (reference sequence). V shed 3 bases and J shed 7 bases, with 7 bases lying between them. The CDR3 sequence is CAWRTANEQFF. The CDR3 DNA reads as TGTGCCTGGAGGACGGCAAATGAGCAGTTCTTC.

This clonotype was observed at least ten times. One end of the junction does not line up with germline, which may come from a read error. The V call is TRBV4-3, the J call TRBJ2-5, with D hard to call. The CDR3 loop spans 13 amino acids. The germline V gene encodes CDR1 LGHNA and CDR2 YSLEER. CDR3 nucleotides: TGCGCCAGCAGCGAAATGGACCAAGATACCCAGTACTTC. Translated, it gives CASSEMDQDTQYF.

The sample holds a few counts of this clonotype. The rearrangement joins TRBV20-1 to TRBJ2-2; D remains ambiguous. The ends were cut back, 4 bases at V and 7 bases at J, with 13 bases in the middle. This CDR3 is built from 13 residues. Per germline, CDR1 DFQATT and CDR2 SNEGSKA (reference sequence). In DNA, the CDR3 is TGCAGTGCTAAGGGTCGGTACGGCGGGGAGCTGTTTTTT. Protein: CSAKGRYGGELFF.

This clonotype appeared a few times. This chain joins TRBV29-1 and TRBJ2-2, with 8 positions matching TRBD1. J gave up 1 base and V 1 base, and 5 bases lay outside the gene matches. CDR1 SQVTM and CDR2 ANQGSEA come from the germline V gene. CDR3 length: 16 residues. The CDR3 DNA is TGCAGCGTTGAAGTTCGTGGACAGGGGAACACCGGGGAGCTGTTTTTT. Its protein product is CSVEVRGQGNTGELFF.

This clonotype was seen ten or more times. The rearrangement joins TRBV11-2 to TRBJ2-3; D remains unclear. CDR3 length equals 14 residues. The V gene lost 3 bases and the J gene lost 6 bases, with 13 bases spanning the gap. In germline, CDR1 is SGHAT, CDR2 FQNNGV. The CDR3: CASSFGSNSDTQYF. CDR3 nucleotide sequence: TGTGCCAGCAGCTTCGGTAGCAATTCGGATACGCAGTATTTT.

V is TRBV4-3 and J is TRBJ2-4; 9 nucleotides agree with TRBD1. The CDR3 totals 19 residues. Germline loops: CDR1 LGHNA, CDR2 YSLEER. V dropped 0 bases and J dropped 1; count of bases not matched to a gene: 10. The CDR3 is CASSQDSLTGGGAKNIQYF. DNA of the CDR3: TGCGCCAGCAGCCAAGATTCATTGACAGGGGGTGGTGCCAAAAACATTCAGTACTTC.

The chain is built from TRBV3-1 and TRBJ1-3; D gene unclear. The CDR3 is made up of 15 amino acids. Trimming left V 0 bases short and J 0 bases short, with 6 bases between. Germline loops: CDR1 LGHDT, CDR2 YNNKEL (reference sequence). CDR3 region: CASSQERNSGNTIYF. The CDR3 coding sequence is TGTGCCAGCAGCCAAGAAAGGAACTCTGGAAACACCATATATTTT.

This clonotype was found a few times. The chain joins TRBV4-1 to TRBJ2-7; D tentatively fits TRBD1 or TRBD2 (5 bases each). The length of the CDR3 is 17 residues. V was clipped by 2 bases and J by 3 bases, with 20 bases between them. The germline V gene has CDR1 MGHRA and CDR2 YSYEKL. The chain's CDR3 is CASSQTAGAPRSYEQYF. CDR3 in DNA: TGCGCCAGCAGCCAAACGGCCGGGGCCCCCAGGAGCTACGAGCAGTACTTC.

This clonotype was seen ten or more times. The chain recombines TRBV5-1 with TRBJ2-7; TRBD1 matches at 9 bases. The CDR3 loop spans 14 amino acids. CDR1 is SGHRS and CDR2 is YFSETQ in the germline V gene. With V trimmed by 4 bases and J by 2 bases, 4 bases remained unmatched. The DNA of the CDR3 is TGCGCCAGCAGCAGACAGGGGGGGACCTACGAGCAGTACTTC. This gives the protein CASSRQGGTYEQYF. The full variable domain, its missing parts supplied by reference TRBV5-1 and TRBJ2-7, is KAGVTQTPRYLIKTRGQQVTLSCSPISGHRSVSWYQQTPGQGLQFLFEYFSETQRNKGNFPGRFSGRQFSNSRSEMNVSTLELGDSALYLCASSRQGGTYEQYFGPGTRLTVT.